The source of this T cell receptor beta chain is a study of blood T cell repertoires in COVID-19. Study information: The cDNA or gDNA used as material had been derived from T cells, B-cell-depleted T cells, or PBMCs.

Trimming shortened V by 5 bases and J by 5 bases, and 8 bases separated the two germline ends. Germline lookup yields CDR1 KGHSH and CDR2 LQKENI. The CDR3 is 12 amino acids. The table came from immunoSEQ multiplex PCR; TCRdb's copy has only in-frame clones and leaves some out. The table records about 66,000 clones, 85% to 90% of them present only once. Sequencing was carried out using peripheral blood. The origin of this receptor is a man aged 50-60 years with active COVID-19. V gene TRBV18 combines with J gene TRBJ2-3, with D hard to call. CDR3 residues: CASSTTGDTQYF. The CDR3 DNA reads as TGTGCCAGCTCAACCACCGGAGATACGCAGTATTTT.